These T cell receptor beta chains were read from a single sample in a study of blood T cells in healthy people across ages. Each CDR3 protein is one row after TCRdb ran MiXCR on the 5' RACE reads. The data contain about 580,000 distinct CDR3 sequences, roughly 48% of them singletons. Sequencing input: blood. Receptors originate from a man aged 80 or over in good health. Both conserved end residues are part of each CDR3. The order of the fields is CDR3 length, V gene, J gene, D gene, clone size, CDR3 DNA, CDR3 protein. The D gene is left open where the match is weak. Clone size is not always given. Where it is, it says once, few, many or a class for expanded clones.

CDR3 length: 15
V gene: TRBV20-1
J gene: TRBJ2-1
D gene: TRBD1
clone size: NA
CDR3 DNA: TGCAGTGCCCAGGAGGGGACAGGGGATATCAATGAGCAGTTCTTC
CDR3 protein: CSAQEGTGDINEQFF

CDR3 length: 16
V gene: TRBV5-1
J gene: TRBJ2-3
D gene: TRBD2
clone size: once
CDR3 DNA: TGCGCCAGCAGCACCGGACTAGCGGGAGTCTCAGATACGCAGTATTTT
CDR3 protein: CASSTGLAGVSDTQYF

CDR3 length: 14
V gene: TRBV6-6
J gene: TRBJ2-5
D gene: NA
clone size: NA
CDR3 DNA: TGTGCCAGCAGTTACTCGCCGGGTCACGATCGGGGGTACTTC
CDR3 protein: CASSYSPGHDRGYF

CDR3 length: 16
V gene: TRBV5-1
J gene: TRBJ2-5
D gene: TRBD1
clone size: NA
CDR3 DNA: TGCGCCAGCAGCCCACAACTGGGACAGGGCGAAGAGACCCAGTACTTC
CDR3 protein: CASSPQLGQGEETQYF

CDR3 length: 14
V gene: TRBV12-3/TRBV12-4
J gene: TRBJ2-7
D gene: TRBD1
clone size: once
CDR3 DNA: TGTGCCAGCAGCCTTCGGGACAGTTACCACGAGCAGTACTTC
CDR3 protein: CASSLRDSYHEQYF

CDR3 length: 17
V gene: TRBV7-8
J gene: TRBJ1-1
D gene: NA
clone size: NA
CDR3 DNA: TGTGCCAGCAGCTTGGGGGCCTACGCTCAAATGAACACTGAAGCTTTCTTT
CDR3 protein: CASSLGAYAQMNTEAFF

CDR3 length: 14
V gene: TRBV7-2
J gene: TRBJ2-7
D gene: TRBD2
clone size: NA
CDR3 DNA: TGTGCCAGCAGCTTAATGGGAGGGGTTTACGAGCAGTACTTC
CDR3 protein: CASSLMGGVYEQYF

CDR3 length: 11
V gene: TRBV6-6
J gene: TRBJ2-7
D gene: NA
clone size: NA
CDR3 DNA: TGTGCCAGCAGTTTGGGGGACAAGCAGTACTTC
CDR3 protein: CASSLGDKQYF

CDR3 length: 15
V gene: TRBV12-3/TRBV12-4
J gene: TRBJ2-7
D gene: NA
clone size: NA
CDR3 DNA: TGTGCCAGCAGTTCTACTATGGACAGTTACTACGAGCAGTACTTC
CDR3 protein: CASSSTMDSYYEQYF

CDR3 length: 12
V gene: TRBV28
J gene: TRBJ2-7
D gene: NA
clone size: NA
CDR3 DNA: TGTGCCAGTCGGGGAGGGGGCAACGAGCAGTACTTC
CDR3 protein: CASRGGGNEQYF

CDR3 length: 18
V gene: TRBV6-2/TRBV6-3
J gene: TRBJ2-1
D gene: NA
clone size: NA
CDR3 DNA: TGTGCCAGCAGTTACTCTGCAGGGATGGTAAAGAGGGACAATGAGCAGTTCTTC
CDR3 protein: CASSYSAGMVKRDNEQFF

CDR3 length: 14
V gene: TRBV29-1
J gene: TRBJ2-3
D gene: NA
clone size: NA
CDR3 DNA: TGCAGCGTCGGAAACAGGGGGAGGGCAGATACGCAGTATTTT
CDR3 protein: CSVGNRGRADTQYF

CDR3 length: 18
V gene: TRBV12-3/TRBV12-4
J gene: TRBJ1-2
D gene: TRBD1
clone size: once
CDR3 DNA: TGTGCCAGCAGTTCCGCCGGGACAGGCTTCCCCTTGGGTCATGGCTACACCTTC
CDR3 protein: CASSSAGTGFPLGHGYTF

CDR3 length: 16
V gene: TRBV11-2
J gene: TRBJ1-4
D gene: NA
clone size: NA
CDR3 DNA: TGTGCCAGCAGCTTAGAACGGCCGGGGGTAGGGGAAAAACTGTTTTTT
CDR3 protein: CASSLERPGVGEKLFF

CDR3 length: 14
V gene: TRBV6-1
J gene: TRBJ1-1
D gene: NA
clone size: NA
CDR3 DNA: TGTGTCAGCAGTGAGGGACTCCTGAACACTGAAGCTTTCTTT
CDR3 protein: CVSSEGLLNTEAFF

CDR3 length: 16
V gene: TRBV3-1
J gene: TRBJ1-2
D gene: NA
clone size: once
CDR3 DNA: TGTGCCAGCAGCCAAGATCCCGGCAGGGTCTTTTCTGGCTACACCTTC
CDR3 protein: CASSQDPGRVFSGYTF

CDR3 length: 16
V gene: TRBV12-3/TRBV12-4
J gene: TRBJ2-7
D gene: NA
clone size: few
CDR3 DNA: TGTGCCAGCAGTTTCCCGAGCGGCTTCGAGAGGAGCGAGCAGTACTTC
CDR3 protein: CASSFPSGFERSEQYF

CDR3 length: 13
V gene: TRBV20-1
J gene: TRBJ2-5
D gene: TRBD2
clone size: few
CDR3 DNA: TGCAGTGCCGGGACTAGCGGAAACAATGAGCAGTACTTC
CDR3 protein: CSAGTSGNNEQYF

CDR3 length: 15
V gene: TRBV9
J gene: TRBJ1-5
D gene: NA
clone size: NA
CDR3 DNA: TGTGCCAGCAGCCCACTGGCGGCTAGCAATCAGCCCCAGCATTTT
CDR3 protein: CASSPLAASNQPQHF

CDR3 length: 15
V gene: TRBV20-1
J gene: TRBJ2-3
D gene: TRBD2
clone size: NA
CDR3 DNA: TGCAGTGCTCTCCTGACTAGCGGGTTAACAGATACGCAGTATTTT
CDR3 protein: CSALLTSGLTDTQYF

CDR3 length: 12
V gene: TRBV3-1
J gene: TRBJ2-7
D gene: NA
clone size: NA
CDR3 DNA: TGTGCCAGCAACCAATTTCCCTACGAGCAGTACTTC
CDR3 protein: CASNQFPYEQYF

CDR3 length: 14
V gene: TRBV20-1
J gene: TRBJ1-1
D gene: NA
clone size: NA
CDR3 DNA: TGCAGTGCTAGAAAAACAGGACTCCAGGGGTCGGCTTTCTTT
CDR3 protein: CSARKTGLQGSAFF

CDR3 length: 12
V gene: TRBV10-3
J gene: TRBJ1-6
D gene: NA
clone size: NA
CDR3 DNA: TGTGCCACACAACAGGGAGAATCACCCCCCCACTTT
CDR3 protein: CATQQGESPPHF

CDR3 length: 12
V gene: TRBV9
J gene: TRBJ2-3
D gene: NA
clone size: few
CDR3 DNA: TGTGCCAGCAGCCCCCTGGAGGATACGCAGTATTTT
CDR3 protein: CASSPLEDTQYF

CDR3 length: 16
V gene: TRBV7-2
J gene: TRBJ2-1
D gene: TRBD2
clone size: few
CDR3 DNA: TGTGCCAGCAGCTTAGCTGGGACTAGCGGGCACAATGAGCAGTTCTTC
CDR3 protein: CASSLAGTSGHNEQFF

CDR3 length: 13
V gene: TRBV29-1
J gene: TRBJ1-1
D gene: NA
clone size: many
CDR3 DNA: TGCAGCGTTGAACAGGGGCGAGGAACTGAAGCTTTCTTT
CDR3 protein: CSVEQGRGTEAFF

CDR3 length: 15
V gene: TRBV20-1
J gene: TRBJ1-6
D gene: NA
clone size: NA
CDR3 DNA: TGCAGTGCTAGAGAAAGGGGGACCTATAATTCACCCCTCCACTTT
CDR3 protein: CSARERGTYNSPLHF

CDR3 length: 13
V gene: TRBV9
J gene: TRBJ2-5
D gene: NA
clone size: once
CDR3 DNA: TGTGCCAGCAGCCGCGGACCTGGGGAGACCCAGTACTTC
CDR3 protein: CASSRGPGETQYF

CDR3 length: 14
V gene: TRBV28
J gene: TRBJ2-7
D gene: NA
clone size: NA
CDR3 DNA: TGTGCCAGCAGTTTGCGAGGGCCAACGTACGAGCAGTACTTC
CDR3 protein: CASSLRGPTYEQYF

CDR3 length: 16
V gene: TRBV4-1
J gene: TRBJ2-5
D gene: TRBD2
clone size: NA
CDR3 DNA: TGCGCCAGCAGCCAAGAGGGAAGCGGGGTTTACAATGAGCAGTACTTC
CDR3 protein: CASSQEGSGVYNEQYF

CDR3 length: 13
V gene: TRBV20-1
J gene: TRBJ1-6
D gene: NA
clone size: NA
CDR3 DNA: TGCAGTGCTATGCAGGGTGCTAATTCACCCCTCCACTTT
CDR3 protein: CSAMQGANSPLHF

CDR3 length: 14
V gene: TRBV6-1
J gene: TRBJ2-5
D gene: TRBD2
clone size: NA
CDR3 DNA: TGTGTCAGCTGGGCTAGCGGGGGGCAAGAGACCCAGTACTTC
CDR3 protein: CVSWASGGQETQYF

CDR3 length: 13
V gene: TRBV2
J gene: TRBJ2-5
D gene: NA
clone size: NA
CDR3 DNA: TGTGCCAGCACCTTTTTGGCGGGGGAGACCCAGTACTTC
CDR3 protein: CASTFLAGETQYF

CDR3 length: 14
V gene: TRBV30
J gene: TRBJ1-5
D gene: NA
clone size: NA
CDR3 DNA: TGTGCCTGGAGCCGGATCACCCGGGATCAGCCCCAGCATTTT
CDR3 protein: CAWSRITRDQPQHF

CDR3 length: 14
V gene: TRBV4-2
J gene: TRBJ2-7
D gene: NA
clone size: few
CDR3 DNA: TGTGCCAGCAGCCAAGAAGGGACTTACTACGAGCAGTACTTC
CDR3 protein: CASSQEGTYYEQYF

CDR3 length: 15
V gene: TRBV25-1
J gene: TRBJ2-3
D gene: NA
clone size: NA
CDR3 DNA: TGTGCCAGCAGTGAATCACAGGGAATCACAGATACGCAGTATTTT
CDR3 protein: CASSESQGITDTQYF

CDR3 length: 19
V gene: TRBV5-1
J gene: TRBJ2-2
D gene: TRBD2
clone size: once
CDR3 DNA: TGCGCCAGCAGCTTGCGGTGGCTAGCGGGAGGCCCGGGCACCGGGGAGCTGTTTTTT
CDR3 protein: CASSLRWLAGGPGTGELFF

CDR3 length: 13
V gene: TRBV4-1
J gene: TRBJ2-3
D gene: NA
clone size: few
CDR3 DNA: TGCGCCAGCAGCCGCCCTAAGGGGAATACGCAGTATTTT
CDR3 protein: CASSRPKGNTQYF

CDR3 length: 15
V gene: TRBV7-2
J gene: TRBJ2-7
D gene: TRBD2
clone size: NA
CDR3 DNA: TGTGCCAGCAGCTCACAGACTAGCGGGAGAAATGAGCAGTACTTC
CDR3 protein: CASSSQTSGRNEQYF

CDR3 length: 15
V gene: TRBV7-8
J gene: TRBJ2-1
D gene: TRBD1
clone size: once
CDR3 DNA: TGTGCCAGCAGCAGGACAGGGGACGGATACAATGAGCAGTTCTTC
CDR3 protein: CASSRTGDGYNEQFF

CDR3 length: 13
V gene: TRBV9
J gene: TRBJ1-2
D gene: TRBD1
clone size: few
CDR3 DNA: TGTGCCAGCAGCGTAGCACAGGGGGATGGCTACACCTTC
CDR3 protein: CASSVAQGDGYTF

CDR3 length: 11
V gene: TRBV6-5
J gene: TRBJ2-7
D gene: NA
clone size: many
CDR3 DNA: TGTGCCAGCAGGCAGAACAGCGAGCAGTACTTC
CDR3 protein: CASRQNSEQYF

CDR3 length: 12
V gene: TRBV29-1
J gene: TRBJ1-5
D gene: NA
clone size: NA
CDR3 DNA: TGCAGCGTTCGGGGTGGCAATCAGCCCCAGCATTTT
CDR3 protein: CSVRGGNQPQHF

CDR3 length: 17
V gene: TRBV28
J gene: TRBJ2-4
D gene: NA
clone size: few
CDR3 DNA: TGTGCCAGCAGTTCAACTACCCGGGAACTAGCCAAAAACATTCAGTACTTC
CDR3 protein: CASSSTTRELAKNIQYF

CDR3 length: 16
V gene: TRBV7-2
J gene: TRBJ2-7
D gene: TRBD2
clone size: NA
CDR3 DNA: TGTGCCAGCAGCTTAGTGGCTAGCGGGACAGCCTACGAGCAGTACTTC
CDR3 protein: CASSLVASGTAYEQYF

CDR3 length: 16
V gene: TRBV28
J gene: TRBJ1-6
D gene: TRBD1
clone size: NA
CDR3 DNA: TGTGCCAGCAGTCGCTCCGGGACAGAATATAATTCACCCCTCCACTTT
CDR3 protein: CASSRSGTEYNSPLHF

CDR3 length: 16
V gene: TRBV5-4
J gene: TRBJ1-1
D gene: NA
clone size: NA
CDR3 DNA: TGTGCCAGCAGCTTGGCGGGCGGGGGGCGGGGGACTGAAGCTTTCTTT
CDR3 protein: CASSLAGGGRGTEAFF

CDR3 length: 15
V gene: TRBV6-1
J gene: TRBJ2-7
D gene: NA
clone size: NA
CDR3 DNA: TGTGCCAGCAGTTCCCCCGAGAGGAATTCCTACGAGCAGTACTTC
CDR3 protein: CASSSPERNSYEQYF

CDR3 length: 15
V gene: TRBV12-3/TRBV12-4
J gene: TRBJ2-3
D gene: NA
clone size: once
CDR3 DNA: TGTGCCAGCAGTTTAGACCCGGGCGGCGTTGATACGCAGTATTTT
CDR3 protein: CASSLDPGGVDTQYF

CDR3 length: 15
V gene: TRBV7-2
J gene: TRBJ2-3
D gene: NA
clone size: NA
CDR3 DNA: TGTGCCAGCAGCTTAGAACTAAAATTCACAGATACGCAGTATTTT
CDR3 protein: CASSLELKFTDTQYF

CDR3 length: 16
V gene: TRBV4-3
J gene: TRBJ2-1
D gene: TRBD2
clone size: NA
CDR3 DNA: TGCGCCAGCAGCCAAGATAGCGGGGGACACTACAATGAGCAGTTCTTC
CDR3 protein: CASSQDSGGHYNEQFF

CDR3 length: 16
V gene: TRBV3-1
J gene: TRBJ2-1
D gene: NA
clone size: NA
CDR3 DNA: TGTGCCAGCAGCCAAGAGCAGTCCAGGACCTACAATGAGCAGTTCTTC
CDR3 protein: CASSQEQSRTYNEQFF

CDR3 length: 14
V gene: TRBV20-1
J gene: TRBJ1-1
D gene: NA
clone size: few
CDR3 DNA: TGCAGTGCCCCCCAAGGGATACAGAACACTGAAGCTTTCTTT
CDR3 protein: CSAPQGIQNTEAFF

CDR3 length: 13
V gene: TRBV20-1
J gene: TRBJ2-1
D gene: NA
clone size: few
CDR3 DNA: TGCAGTGCTAGAGATCTCGGTTACAATGAGCAGTTCTTC
CDR3 protein: CSARDLGYNEQFF

CDR3 length: 14
V gene: TRBV30
J gene: TRBJ2-7
D gene: TRBD2
clone size: NA
CDR3 DNA: TGTGCCTGGAGCGCCGGACTAGTGCCCTACGAGCAGTACTTC
CDR3 protein: CAWSAGLVPYEQYF